The following is a TCR beta chain sequence with its context. A clone one base away is much larger, so this may be a read error. TCR beta CDR3 region amplification was performed from RNA transcripts. HTBI primers were the set used in a first-round RT-PCR of the TCR CDR3. One entry per CDR3 protein results from TCRdb running MiXCR on the multiplex PCR reads. The sample records 300,000 to 450,000 distinct CDR3 sequences, under 15% being singletons. The record originates from a study of T cells in Graves' hyperthyroidism and ophthalmopathy. Germline values: CDR1 DFQATT, CDR2 SNEGSKA (reference sequence). Trimming removed 0 bases at V and 6 bases at J, with 15 bases between. This CDR3 is 15 amino acids long.

V gene TRBV20-1 combines with J gene TRBJ2-1; D is perhaps TRBD2 (6 bases). The TCR sequence derives from a woman aged 25-40 years with Graves' hyperthyroidism. Sequenced: blood. The CDR3 DNA is TGCAGTGCTAGAGATCGGACTGGCGGGATCAATGAGCAGTTCTTC. Amino acid sequence: CSARDRTGGINEQFF.